A selection of T cell receptor beta chains follows, all from one sample in a study of blood T cell repertoires in COVID-19. Generated by immunoSEQ multiplex PCR, the TCRdb table keeps only in-frame clones and is missing some. The table has 130,000 to 150,000 clones, more than 80% seen once. The specimen was peripheral blood. The source of these receptors is a human donor with acute or convalescent COVID-19. The donor label of this sample is uncertain. The CDR3 runs from the conserved cysteine through the conserved F or W. Each record gives: CDR3 protein, CDR3 DNA, J gene, D gene, V gene, clone size. D genes are given only for firm matches. Expanded clones are given a class, and other clones once, few, many or no size at all.

cdr3_aa: CAWRRAKGTEAFF
cdr3_nt: TGTGCCTGGAGAAGGGCTAAGGGGACTGAAGCTTTCTTT
j_call: TRBJ1-1
d_call: -
v_call: TRBV30
clone_size: -

cdr3_aa: CATYTLADGSDTQYF
cdr3_nt: TGTGCCACCTATACTCTAGCGGATGGGTCAGATACGCAGTATTTT
j_call: TRBJ2-3
d_call: TRBD2
v_call: TRBV24-1
clone_size: -

cdr3_aa: CASRRDRGLGDTQYF
cdr3_nt: TGTGCCAGCAGAAGAGACAGGGGGCTTGGAGATACGCAGTATTTT
j_call: TRBJ2-3
d_call: TRBD1
v_call: TRBV27
clone_size: once

cdr3_aa: CASSFPYNEQFF
cdr3_nt: TGTGCCAGCAGCTTCCCGTACAATGAGCAGTTCTTC
j_call: TRBJ2-1
d_call: -
v_call: TRBV7-8
clone_size: -

cdr3_aa: CASSEWEVTWQFF
cdr3_nt: TGTGCCAGCAGTGAATGGGAGGTAACTTGGCAGTTCTTC
j_call: TRBJ2-1
d_call: -
v_call: TRBV25-1
clone_size: few

cdr3_aa: CASSDRDNHNSPLHF
cdr3_nt: TGTGCCAGCAGCGACCGGGACAACCATAATTCACCCCTCCACTTT
j_call: TRBJ1-6
d_call: -
v_call: TRBV5-5
clone_size: -

cdr3_aa: CASSLQGDYGYTF
cdr3_nt: TGTGCCAGCAGCTTGCAGGGGGACTATGGCTACACCTTC
j_call: TRBJ1-2
d_call: TRBD1
v_call: TRBV5-4
clone_size: -

cdr3_aa: CASSFTGPSAQHF
cdr3_nt: TGTGCCAGCTCATTTACAGGGCCCTCGGCCCAGCATTTT
j_call: TRBJ1-5
d_call: -
v_call: TRBV18
clone_size: -

cdr3_aa: CASSSTSTDTQYF
cdr3_nt: TGTGCCAGCAGCTCGACTAGCACAGATACGCAGTATTTT
j_call: TRBJ2-3
d_call: -
v_call: TRBV7-9
clone_size: -

cdr3_aa: CASSFYGGLDGYTF
cdr3_nt: TGTGCCAGCAGTTTTTATGGTGGGCTGGATGGCTACACCTTC
j_call: TRBJ1-2
d_call: -
v_call: TRBV27
clone_size: -

cdr3_aa: CASSLSRGSSYNEQFF
cdr3_nt: TGTGCCAGCAGTTTAAGCCGGGGGAGCTCCTACAATGAGCAGTTCTTC
j_call: TRBJ2-1
d_call: -
v_call: TRBV27
clone_size: -

cdr3_aa: CSARDRQGAFF
cdr3_nt: TGCAGTGCTAGAGATCGACAGGGAGCTTTCTTT
j_call: TRBJ1-1
d_call: TRBD1
v_call: TRBV20-1
clone_size: -

cdr3_aa: CASSDTGWLDQPQHF
cdr3_nt: TGTGCCAGCAGTGATACAGGGTGGCTCGACCAGCCCCAGCATTTT
j_call: TRBJ1-5
d_call: -
v_call: TRBV6-1
clone_size: -

cdr3_aa: CASSQHRDEGYNEQFF
cdr3_nt: TGCGCCAGCAGCCAGCACAGGGATGAGGGATACAATGAGCAGTTCTTC
j_call: TRBJ2-1
d_call: -
v_call: TRBV4-1
clone_size: medium-sized

cdr3_aa: CASSLVPQGLGEQYF
cdr3_nt: TGTGCCAGCAGCTTAGTTCCCCAGGGACTGGGCGAGCAGTACTTC
j_call: TRBJ2-7
d_call: -
v_call: TRBV11-1
clone_size: -

cdr3_aa: CASSIAGGPYEQFF
cdr3_nt: TGCGCCAGCAGTATAGCGGGGGGGCCCTATGAGCAGTTCTTC
j_call: TRBJ2-1
d_call: TRBD2
v_call: TRBV4-1
clone_size: -

cdr3_aa: CASSTGGYEQYF
cdr3_nt: TGTGCCAGCAGTACGGGAGGGTACGAGCAGTACTTC
j_call: TRBJ2-7
d_call: TRBD2
v_call: TRBV12-3/TRBV12-4
clone_size: -

cdr3_aa: CASSVDRLYTF
cdr3_nt: TGTGCCAGCAGTGTTGACAGACTGTACACCTTC
j_call: TRBJ1-2
d_call: -
v_call: TRBV12-3/TRBV12-4
clone_size: -

cdr3_aa: CASSYGTSGTYDTQYF
cdr3_nt: TGTGCCAGCAGTTACGGGACTAGCGGAACCTATGATACGCAGTATTTT
j_call: TRBJ2-3
d_call: TRBD2
v_call: TRBV6-5
clone_size: once

cdr3_aa: CASSYSGGGGNQPQHF
cdr3_nt: TGTGCCAGCAGTTACTCGGGGGGTGGAGGCAATCAGCCCCAGCATTTT
j_call: TRBJ1-5
d_call: -
v_call: TRBV6-6
clone_size: -

cdr3_aa: CATSRGTGIEDEKLFF
cdr3_nt: TGTGCCACCAGCAGAGGAACCGGAATAGAGGATGAAAAACTGTTTTTT
j_call: TRBJ1-4
d_call: -
v_call: TRBV15
clone_size: -

cdr3_aa: CASSPTDRGRLAKNIQYF
cdr3_nt: TGTGCCAGTAGTCCGACGGACAGGGGCCGGCTAGCCAAAAACATTCAGTACTTC
j_call: TRBJ2-4
d_call: TRBD1
v_call: TRBV19
clone_size: -

cdr3_aa: CSVATDTYEQYF
cdr3_nt: TGCAGCGTTGCAACCGACACCTACGAGCAGTACTTC
j_call: TRBJ2-7
d_call: -
v_call: TRBV29-1
clone_size: -

cdr3_aa: CATSPQGRRKLFF
cdr3_nt: TGTGCCACCAGCCCCCAGGGTAGACGAAAACTGTTTTTT
j_call: TRBJ1-4
d_call: -
v_call: TRBV15
clone_size: -

cdr3_aa: CASSFSSGDTDTQYF
cdr3_nt: TGTGCCAGCAGTTTCTCTAGCGGCGACACAGATACGCAGTATTTT
j_call: TRBJ2-3
d_call: TRBD2
v_call: TRBV27
clone_size: -

cdr3_aa: CASSGSSRTRYSNQPQHF
cdr3_nt: TGTGCCAGCAGTGGGTCCTCCAGAACTAGGTATAGCAATCAGCCCCAGCATTTT
j_call: TRBJ1-5
d_call: -
v_call: TRBV2
clone_size: -

cdr3_aa: CASSYASGKAFF
cdr3_nt: TGTGCCAGCAGTTACGCGAGCGGGAAGGCCTTCTTC
j_call: TRBJ2-1
d_call: TRBD2
v_call: TRBV6-2/TRBV6-3
clone_size: -

cdr3_aa: CASSPQNTGGEPQHF
cdr3_nt: TGTGCCAGCTCACCACAGAACACTGGGGGGGAGCCCCAGCATTTT
j_call: TRBJ1-5
d_call: -
v_call: TRBV18
clone_size: -

cdr3_aa: CASSPAGQSNQPQHF
cdr3_nt: TGTGCCAGCAGCCCCGCGGGACAGTCGAATCAGCCCCAGCATTTT
j_call: TRBJ1-5
d_call: TRBD1
v_call: TRBV5-5
clone_size: many

cdr3_aa: CASSVGQGDSPLHF
cdr3_nt: TGTGCCAGCAGCGTGGGACAGGGGGATTCACCCCTCCACTTT
j_call: TRBJ1-6
d_call: TRBD1
v_call: TRBV9
clone_size: -

cdr3_aa: CASSLAGTGPDEKLFF
cdr3_nt: TGTGCCAGCAGCTTAGCGGGGACAGGGCCGGATGAAAAACTGTTTTTT
j_call: TRBJ1-4
d_call: TRBD1
v_call: TRBV7-6
clone_size: -

cdr3_aa: CASRVIPTSSSGNTIYF
cdr3_nt: TGCGCCAGCCGGGTGATACCAACCTCCTCCTCTGGAAACACCATATATTTT
j_call: TRBJ1-3
d_call: -
v_call: TRBV5-1
clone_size: -

cdr3_aa: CASSVETGRNSPLHF
cdr3_nt: TGTGCCAGCAGCGTAGAAACAGGGCGGAATTCACCCCTCCACTTT
j_call: TRBJ1-6
d_call: -
v_call: TRBV9
clone_size: -

cdr3_aa: CSADRDGGYTF
cdr3_nt: TGCAGCGCCGACAGGGACGGCGGCTACACCTTC
j_call: TRBJ1-2
d_call: TRBD1
v_call: TRBV20-1
clone_size: -

cdr3_aa: CASSPDRSYGYTF
cdr3_nt: TGTGCCAGCAGTCCGGACAGGAGCTATGGCTACACCTTC
j_call: TRBJ1-2
d_call: TRBD1
v_call: TRBV6-5
clone_size: few

cdr3_aa: CASSNPGAVGKNIQYF
cdr3_nt: TGTGCCAGCAGCAACCCTGGAGCGGTGGGCAAAAACATTCAGTACTTC
j_call: TRBJ2-4
d_call: -
v_call: TRBV6-2/TRBV6-3
clone_size: -

cdr3_aa: CAWSVAGGPGIQYF
cdr3_nt: TGTGCCTGGAGTGTAGCGGGGGGGCCCGGCATTCAGTACTTC
j_call: TRBJ2-4
d_call: TRBD2
v_call: TRBV30
clone_size: -

cdr3_aa: CASSQEGGEDTQYF
cdr3_nt: TGTGCCAGCAGCCAAGAAGGGGGGGAAGATACGCAGTATTTT
j_call: TRBJ2-3
d_call: -
v_call: TRBV3-1/TRBV3-2
clone_size: -

cdr3_aa: CASSRRTGGRSGANVLTF
cdr3_nt: TGTGCCAGCAGCCGAAGAACGGGTGGCCGCTCTGGGGCCAACGTCCTGACTTTC
j_call: TRBJ2-6
d_call: -
v_call: TRBV14
clone_size: once

cdr3_aa: CATSQTGFTDTQYF
cdr3_nt: TGTGCCACCAGTCAGACAGGATTCACAGATACGCAGTATTTT
j_call: TRBJ2-3
d_call: -
v_call: TRBV24-1
clone_size: -

cdr3_aa: CASSAPGSGDYGYTF
cdr3_nt: TGTGCCAGCAGCGCCCCAGGGTCGGGGGACTATGGCTACACCTTC
j_call: TRBJ1-2
d_call: -
v_call: TRBV9
clone_size: -